Below are 13 T cell receptor beta chains sequenced from a single sample in a study of T cells after yellow fever vaccination. TCRdb independently ran MiXCR on the 5' RACE reads; one entry per CDR3 protein. The sample includes hundreds of thousands of distinct CDR3 sequences, 12% of them seen just once. The specimen was PBMCs, collected on the day of the yellow fever booster vaccination. The receptors here all came from a man aged 25 to 45 who received the YFV17D yellow fever vaccine.

This clonotype was recorded at least ten times. V gene TRBV5-1 combines with J gene TRBJ2-7; 9 nucleotides match TRBD2. CDR1 and CDR2 (germline): SGHRS, YFSETQ. The CDR3 is made up of 17 amino acids. The V segment lost 3 bases and the J segment 0 bases; nucleotides outside the gene matches: 10. This CDR3 reads CASSSFPASGNSYEQYF. CDR3 coding DNA: TGCGCCAGCAGCTCCTTCCCAGCTAGCGGGAACTCCTACGAGCAGTACTTC.

In its sample, this clonotype was seen a few times. The V call is TRBV7-2, the J call TRBJ2-1; D possibly matches TRBD1 or TRBD2 (5 bases each). Germline CDR1 is SGHTA and CDR2 is FQGNSA. CDR3 length: 15 amino acids. Deletions cut 4 bases from V and 4 bases from J, with 14 bases between. The CDR3 DNA reads TGTGCCAGCAGCTCCGGGACCGCTATTTACAATGAGCAGTTCTTC. It yields the protein CASSSGTAIYNEQFF.

The chain is built from TRBV6-5 and TRBJ2-7; 11 bases agree with TRBD2. J lost 3 bases, V lost 6 bases, and 7 bases had no gene match. Germline-derived CDR1 and CDR2 are MNHEY and SVGAGI. The CDR3 contains 15 residues. CDR3 nucleotide sequence: TGTGCCAGCAGACTAGCGGGAGCTGGGTTCTACGAGCAGTACTTC. It is translated as CASRLAGAGFYEQYF.

CDR3 sequence reads: CATSESGHLNEQFF. CDR3 bases: TGTGCCACCAGCGAATCGGGACACCTCAATGAGCAGTTCTTC. V is TRBV15 and J is TRBJ2-1, with a tentative D call TRBD1 (6 bases). Germline CDR1 and CDR2: LNHNV and YYDKDF (reference sequence). V lost 5 bases and J 6 bases, leaving 14 bases between the germline ends. The CDR3 has 14 residues. Together with reference TRBV15 and TRBJ2-1, the CDR3 gives the full variable domain: DAMVIQNPRYQVTQFGKPVTLSCSQTLNHNVMYWYQQKSSQAPKLLFHYYDKDFNNEADTPDNFQSRRPNTSFCFLDIRSPGLGDTAMYLCATSESGHLNEQFFGPGTRLTVL.

This clonotype came up many times. The chain is built from TRBV12-3 or TRBV12-4 and TRBJ2-5, with D perhaps being TRBD1 or TRBD2 (5 bases each). This CDR3 region has 14 residues. Trimming left V 7 bases short and J 5 bases short, with 17 bases between. The CDR3 protein is CASIIEGLGETQYF. The CDR3 DNA is TGTGCCAGCATCATAGAGGGGCTGGGGGAGACCCAGTACTTC.

The chain employs TRBV3-1 and TRBJ1-1; D perhaps matches TRBD1 (6 bases). V was cut by 4 bases and J by 1 base, with 10 bases left in between. Germline CDR1 reads LGHDT; CDR2 reads YNNKEL (reference sequence). The CDR3 runs 14 residues. The CDR3 DNA sequence: TGTGCCAGCAGCCGACCGGACAGGAACACTGAAGCTTTCTTT. It encodes CASSRPDRNTEAFF.

This clonotype occurred a few times. This rearrangement joins TRBV7-3 to TRBJ2-7; TRBD2 matches 9 bases. Germline V gene data show CDR1 as SGHTA and CDR2 as FQGTGA. V shed 5 bases, J shed 7 bases, and the junction held 12 bases outside the gene matches. The CDR3 spans 15 residues. The CDR3 DNA is TGTGCCAGCAGCCCCCAGCCGGGACTAGCAGGAGAGCAGTACTTC. Its protein is CASSPQPGLAGEQYF. Full variable domain (remainder filled in from reference TRBV7-3 and TRBJ2-7): GAGVSQTPSNKVTEKGKYVELRCDPISGHTALYWYRQSLGQGPEFLIYFQGTGAADDSGLPNDRFFAVRPEGSVSTLKIQRTERGDSAVYLCASSPQPGLAGEQYFGPGTRLTVT.

Here the CDR3 DNA reads TGTGCCAGCAGCCGTCCCCTTGGCGGAGCCAACACCGGGGAGCTGTTTTTT. Protein product: CASSRPLGGANTGELFF. This chain connects TRBV28 to TRBJ2-2; the D is unclear. There are 17 residues in the CDR3. The V gene lost 6 bases and the J gene lost 2 bases, with 19 bases spanning the gap. In germline, CDR1 is MDHEN, CDR2 SYDVKM. The whole variable domain, filled in from reference TRBV28 and TRBJ2-2, reads DVKVTQSSRYLVKRTGEKVFLECVQDMDHENMFWYRQDPGLGLRLIYFSYDVKMKEKGDIPEGYSVSREKKERFSLILESASTNQTSMYLCASSRPLGGANTGELFFGEGSRLTVL.

The chain joins TRBV2 to TRBJ2-7; 8 bases are shared with TRBD1. Per germline, CDR1 SNHLY and CDR2 FYNNEI. Unmatched junction bases numbered 17, after V lost 6 bases and J lost 4 bases. The CDR3 has 17 residues. In DNA form, the CDR3 reads TGTGCCAGCAGGTGGACAGGGAGCCTTCAGTCGGTGTACGAGCAGTACTTC. As protein: CASRWTGSLQSVYEQYF.

This chain connects TRBV25-1 to TRBJ2-5; D possibly corresponds to TRBD2 (5 bases). Trimming cost V 6 bases and J 3 bases, with 8 bases left between them. Germline V gene data show CDR1 as MGHDK and CDR2 as SYGVNS. There are 12 residues in the CDR3. CDR3 protein: CASRGSEETQYF. DNA of the CDR3: TGTGCCAGCAGAGGGAGCGAAGAGACCCAGTACTTC.

The chain links TRBV20-1 to TRBJ2-1, with D uncertain. This CDR3 region has 11 residues. Deletions cut 3 bases from V and 5 bases from J, with 5 bases between. The germline V gene has CDR1 DFQATT and CDR2 SNEGSKA (reference sequence). CDR3 loop: CSASSNNEQFF. In DNA form, the CDR3 reads TGCAGTGCTAGTAGTAACAATGAGCAGTTCTTC.

This clonotype was detected only a few times. The V gene is TRBV7-2, the J gene TRBJ2-5; TRBD1 is a possible D gene (6 bases). V lost 3 bases, J lost 2 bases, and 13 bases lay in between. CDR1 is SGHTA and CDR2 is FQGNSA in the germline V gene. The CDR3 has 15 amino acids. The CDR3 sequence: CASSLTGQPQETQYF. The CDR3 bases are TGTGCCAGCAGCTTGACGGGACAACCACAAGAGACCCAGTACTTC.

This clonotype occurred a few times. This sequence joins TRBV10-3 and TRBJ2-7; D is perhaps TRBD2 (6 bases). V was trimmed by 6 bases and J by 1 base, leaving 13 bases between them. CDR1 is ENHRY, CDR2 SYGVKD, per germline. This CDR3 is 14 amino acids long. CDR3 nucleotide sequence: TGTGCCATCAGGAACCGGGACTCTTCCTACGAGCAGTACTTC. Translation: CAIRNRDSSYEQYF.